These 18 T cell receptor beta chains originate from one sample sequenced in a study of blood T cell repertoires in COVID-19. Measured with immunoSEQ multiplex PCR; TCRdb has only the in-frame clones, and not every one. The repertoire holds approximately 70,000 clones, with approximately 85% as singletons. The sample consisted of peripheral blood. The source is a woman aged 80 or over with active or convalescent COVID-19.

Only a few counts were recorded for this clone. The V gene is TRBV5-6, the J gene TRBJ1-2; no firm D call. The CDR3 loop spans 14 amino acids. From germline, CDR1 is SGHDT and CDR2 YYEEEE. Trimming removed 0 bases from V and 4 bases from J, with 10 bases in between. CDR3 loop: CASSLVRILYGYTF. The CDR3 nucleotides are TGTGCCAGCAGCTTGGTCCGTATTCTCTATGGCTACACCTTC.

This chain links TRBV4-3 with TRBJ2-5, with 14 bases that match TRBD2. The germline V gene encodes CDR1 LGHNA and CDR2 YSLEER. J gave up 5 bases and V 2 bases, and 4 bases lay outside the gene matches. The CDR3 is 16 residues long. The CDR3 spells CASSQRTSGGRETQYF. The CDR3 DNA sequence: TGCGCCAGCAGCCAAAGGACTAGCGGGGGGCGGGAGACCCAGTACTTC.

This sequence joins TRBV9 and TRBJ2-4; 10 bases map to TRBD2. V shed 5 bases, J shed 7 bases, and the junction held 9 bases outside the gene matches. Per germline, CDR1 SGDLS and CDR2 YYNGEE. There are 15 residues in the CDR3. DNA for the CDR3: TGTGCCAGCAGTTTGAGTAGCGGGGGGTATAACATTCAGTACTTC. Amino acid sequence: CASSLSSGGYNIQYF. The variable domain in full, completed from reference TRBV9 and TRBJ2-4, reads DSGVTQTPKHLITATGQRVTLRCSPRSGDLSVYWYQQSLDQGLQFLIQYYNGEERAKGNILERFSAQQFPDLHSELNLSSLELGDSALYFCASSLSSGGYNIQYFGAGTRLSVL.

The V and J genes are TRBV7-2 and TRBJ1-1; D possibly corresponds to TRBD1 (5 bases). With 1 base removed from V and 5 bases from J, the gap between germline ends came to 11 bases. CDR3 length equals 14 residues. Germline CDR1 SGHTA, CDR2 FQGNSA. The CDR3 DNA follows: TGTGCCAGCAGCTTAGACCGGGGGGGGACTGAAGCTTTCTTT. This gives the protein CASSLDRGGTEAFF.

The table lists this clone with a few counts. The genes are TRBV19 and TRBJ1-1, with D maybe TRBD1 (6 bases). Germline CDR1 reads LNHDA; CDR2 reads SQIVND (reference sequence). The CDR3 sequence is 16 residues long. The germline V and J ends were trimmed by 5 bases and 4 bases, with 20 bases remaining between them. The CDR3 region is CASSGRTDPISTEAFF. In DNA, the CDR3 is TGTGCCAGTAGTGGAAGGACAGATCCGATCAGCACTGAAGCTTTCTTT.

The chain combines TRBV24-1 with TRBJ2-1; 14 bases are a match to TRBD2. CDR1 KGHDR and CDR2 SFDVKD come from the germline V gene. CDR3 length equals 17 residues. Losses at the gene ends were 3 bases for V and 8 bases for J; bases not matched to a gene: 8. The DNA for the CDR3 is TGTGCCACCAGTGATCCACGACTAGCGGGGGGGAAAGATGAGCAGTTCTTC. Translated: CATSDPRLAGGKDEQFF.

The chain combines TRBV2 with TRBJ1-6, with a tentative D call TRBD1 (6 bases). The germline gives CDR1 SNHLY, CDR2 FYNNEI. The CDR3 has 14 residues. Trimming took 9 bases from V and 7 from J, leaving 16 bases between them. CDR3 nucleotide sequence: TGTGCCAGTGGGGGCGGGCGGGGGAATTCACCCCTCCACTTT. Translation: CASGGGRGNSPLHF.

The chain joins TRBV9 to TRBJ2-3; weak D call: TRBD1 (5 bases). The CDR3 is made up of 16 amino acids. The ends were cut back, 0 bases at V and 0 bases at J, with 11 bases in the middle. CDR1 is SGDLS, CDR2 YYNGEE, per germline. CDR3 bases: TGTGCCAGCAGCGTAGATGGGGCCTCTAGCACAGATACGCAGTATTTT. This encodes CASSVDGASSTDTQYF. Drawing the rest from reference TRBV9 and TRBJ2-3, the complete variable domain is DSGVTQTPKHLITATGQRVTLRCSPRSGDLSVYWYQQSLDQGLQFLIQYYNGEERAKGNILERFSAQQFPDLHSELNLSSLELGDSALYFCASSVDGASSTDTQYFGPGTRLTVL.

DNA for the CDR3: TGTGCCAGCAACCAGGGAGGGATGAACACTGAAGCTTTCTTT. It codes for CASNQGGMNTEAFF. This chain links TRBV7-3 with TRBJ1-1; D is perhaps TRBD1 (5 bases). The germline V gene has CDR1 SGHTA and CDR2 FQGTGA. The length of the CDR3 is 14 residues. V lost 7 bases and J lost 0, with 12 bases in between.

This clone was detected once. The chain carries TRBV10-2 and TRBJ2-1; D unresolved. The CDR3 contains 13 residues. In germline, CDR1 is WSHSY, CDR2 SAAADI. Trimming removed 6 bases at V and 0 bases at J, with 6 bases between. The CDR3 here is CASRASSYNEQFF. DNA of the CDR3: TGCGCCAGCAGGGCTAGCTCCTACAATGAGCAGTTCTTC.

V and J are TRBV12-3 or TRBV12-4 and TRBJ2-3, with 8 bases lining up with TRBD2. This CDR3 contains 13 residues. V lost 6 bases and J lost 3; bases outside the gene matches: 2. CDR3 nucleotides: TGTGCCAGCAGAGCGGGGGCTACAGATACGCAGTATTTT. Protein product: CASRAGATDTQYF.

The chain links TRBV7-2 to TRBJ1-2; a possible D gene is TRBD1 (5 bases). V lost 4 bases, J lost 3 bases, and 12 bases lay in between. The CDR3 covers 14 residues. Germline assignment: CDR1 SGHTA and CDR2 FQGNSA. The CDR3 nucleotides read TGTGCCAGCAGCTACGCGGGAGGGGACTATGGCTACACCTTC. This gives the protein CASSYAGGDYGYTF.

This sequence joins TRBV29-1 and TRBJ1-4; the D gene is possibly TRBD1 (5 bases). CDR1 and CDR2 from the germline V gene are SQVTM and ANQGSEA. Trimming shortened V by 6 bases and J by 6 bases, and 17 bases separated the two germline ends. This CDR3 has 14 residues. CDR3 in DNA: TGCAGCGTCGTAAGGAGAGGGACTCATGAAAAACTGTTTTTT. Encoded protein: CSVVRRGTHEKLFF.

The V and J genes are TRBV11-2 and TRBJ1-3; D is unclear. This CDR3 comprises 16 residues. Per germline, CDR1 SGHAT and CDR2 FQNNGV. The V end was cut by 5 bases, the J end by 2 bases, with 16 bases between. The CDR3 is CASSQAAWSTGNTIYF. As DNA, the CDR3 is TGTGCCAGCAGCCAAGCGGCCTGGTCGACTGGAAACACCATATATTTT.

The chain employs TRBV12-5 and TRBJ1-2; a possible D gene is TRBD1 (6 bases). This CDR3 spans 16 amino acids. V was clipped by 6 bases and J by 5 bases, with 22 bases between them. Germline V gene lookup returns CDR1 LGHNT and CDR2 FRNRAP. CDR3 nucleotides: TGTGCTAGTGGCCGCCGGGCCCTAAGGGGGAATTATGGCTACACCTTC. Protein: CASGRRALRGNYGYTF.

CDR3 in amino acids: CASSGGLGDEQYF. In DNA, the CDR3 is TGTGCCAGCAGCGGAGGGCTGGGGGACGAGCAGTACTTC. This chain connects TRBV2 to TRBJ2-7, with D possibly being TRBD2 (6 bases). Trimming removed 6 bases at V and 5 bases at J, with 14 bases between. This CDR3 contains 13 residues. CDR1 and CDR2 (germline): SNHLY, FYNNEI.

In this sample, this clone turned up once. This rearrangement joins TRBV4-3 to TRBJ2-1, with 12 bases lining up with TRBD2. Trimming at V came to 1 base and at J to 7 bases, leaving 5 bases not matched to a gene. CDR3 length: 16 amino acids. Per germline, CDR1 LGHNA and CDR2 YSLEER. In DNA, the CDR3 is TGCGCCAGCAGCCAAGTCCTAGCGGGGGGGCTAAATGAGCAGTTCTTC. This codes for CASSQVLAGGLNEQFF.

V usage is TRBV9 and J usage is TRBJ1-6, with no clear D. This CDR3 contains 15 residues. Germline lookup yields CDR1 SGDLS and CDR2 YYNGEE. With 4 bases removed from V and 6 bases from J, the gap between germline ends came to 14 bases. This CDR3 is CASSTNSQFNSPLHF. In DNA form, the CDR3 reads TGTGCCAGCAGCACAAATTCCCAATTTAATTCACCCCTCCACTTT.